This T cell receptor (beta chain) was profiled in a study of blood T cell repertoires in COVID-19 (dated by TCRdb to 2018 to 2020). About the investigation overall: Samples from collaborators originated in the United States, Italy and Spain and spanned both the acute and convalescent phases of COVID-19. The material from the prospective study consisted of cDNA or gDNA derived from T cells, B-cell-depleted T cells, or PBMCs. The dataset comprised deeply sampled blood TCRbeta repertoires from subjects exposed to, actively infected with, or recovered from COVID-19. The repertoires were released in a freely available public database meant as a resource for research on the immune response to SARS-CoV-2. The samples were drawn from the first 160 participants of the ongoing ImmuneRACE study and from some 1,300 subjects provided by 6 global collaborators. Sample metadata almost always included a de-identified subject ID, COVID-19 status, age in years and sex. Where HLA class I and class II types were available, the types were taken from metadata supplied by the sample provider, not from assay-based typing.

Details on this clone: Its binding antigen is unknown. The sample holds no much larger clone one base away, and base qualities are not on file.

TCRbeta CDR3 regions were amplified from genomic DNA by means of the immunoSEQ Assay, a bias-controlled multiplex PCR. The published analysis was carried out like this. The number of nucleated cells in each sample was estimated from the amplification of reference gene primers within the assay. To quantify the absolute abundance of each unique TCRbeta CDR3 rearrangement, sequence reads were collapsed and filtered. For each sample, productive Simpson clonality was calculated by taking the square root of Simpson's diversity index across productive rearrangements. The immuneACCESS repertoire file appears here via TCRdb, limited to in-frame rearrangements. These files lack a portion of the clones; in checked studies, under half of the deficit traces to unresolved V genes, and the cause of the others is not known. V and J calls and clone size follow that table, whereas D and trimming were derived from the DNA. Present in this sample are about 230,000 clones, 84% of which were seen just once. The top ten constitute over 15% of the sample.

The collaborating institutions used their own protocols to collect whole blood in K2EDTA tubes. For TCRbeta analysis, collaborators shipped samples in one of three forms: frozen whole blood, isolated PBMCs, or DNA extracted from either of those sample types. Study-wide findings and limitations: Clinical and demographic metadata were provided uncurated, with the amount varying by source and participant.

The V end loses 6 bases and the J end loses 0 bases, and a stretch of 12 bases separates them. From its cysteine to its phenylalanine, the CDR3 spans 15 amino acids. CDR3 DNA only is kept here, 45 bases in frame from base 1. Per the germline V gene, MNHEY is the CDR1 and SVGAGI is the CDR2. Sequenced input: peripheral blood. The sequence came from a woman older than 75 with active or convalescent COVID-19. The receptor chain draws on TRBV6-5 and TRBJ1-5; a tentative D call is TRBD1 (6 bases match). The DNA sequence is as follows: TGTGCCAGCAGAGGACAGTCTCATAGCAATCAGCCCCAGCATTTT. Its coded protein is CASRGQSHSNQPQHF.